This note documents a single T cell receptor beta chain sequence. Its antigen is unknown. Each CD8+ T cell subset was flow-sorted in triplicate, with over 250,000 cells per subset placed directly into RLT lysis buffer. To keep memory contaminants out, a stringent definition of naive CD8+ T cells was applied: CD45RO-CCR7+CD27+CD95-. Standard density gradient centrifugation was used to isolate peripheral blood mononuclear cells from buffy coats. Naive CXCR3-negative and CXCR3-positive CD8+ T cells were flow-sorted on a FACSAria III. Total RNA was extracted from sorted cells with an RNeasy Mini Kit. The data originate from a study of CXCR3-negative and CXCR3-positive naive CD8 T cells (dated by TCRdb to 2018 to 2020). Study-level background: In total, roughly 140 million TRB reads were obtained, which works out to roughly 1.5 +/- 0.3 million reads per library. Data from some twelve donors, pooled across two independent experiments, went into the diversity and physicochemical repertoire analyses. For the TRBV-TRBJ cluster analysis, the naive subsets came from a handful of donors, while the memory cells came from 3 donors. Broader findings and caveats from the paper: Similar TRBV-TRBJ usage was shown by naive CXCR3-negative and CXCR3-positive cells from the same donor, whereas distinct patterns were shown by memory cells. Comparably high repertoire diversity was found in both naive subsets, whereas much lower repertoire diversity was found in memory CD8+ T cells. CXCR3 expression partially decreased after cryopreservation, so most assays used freshly isolated PBMCs. Because surface CD5, which has been linked to self-reactivity in mice, was comparable between naive subsets, TCR interaction strength was also inferred from TRB CDR3 physicochemical properties. Compared with CXCR3-negative naive cells, CXCR3-positive naive cells had TRB CDR3s with higher hydrophobicity (lower Kidera factor 4), lower energy, and higher strength and volume indices.

From the germline V gene (reference sequence), CDR1 is DFQATT and CDR2 is SNEGSKA. The CDR3 contains 19 residues, cysteine and phenylalanine counted. The entry carries no DNA sequence. The run used a NextSeq 550. The Human TCR Profiling Kit (MiLaboratory) was used to prepare UMI-labeled 5' RACE TRB cDNA libraries. cDNA synthesis used the entire amount of extracted RNA, and PCR amplification then used the entire amount of cDNA produced. Libraries were prepared in parallel with an identical number of PCR cycles. The authors processed their data as follows. With a requirement of at least two reads per UMI, MIGEC and MiXCR extracted about 48,000 +/- 9,800 unique UMI-labeled TRB cDNA molecules per library. On average, approximately 40,000 +/- 10,000 functional in-frame TRB CDR3 nucleotide clonotypes lacking stop codons were found per library. After downsampling to 5000 UMI-labeled TRB molecules per sample, diversity metrics such as normalized Shannon-Wiener and Chao1 were calculated in VDJtools. VDJtools was used to calculate clonotype-size-weighted physicochemical properties of the central five CDR3 residues, namely interaction energy, strength, volume and Kidera factor 4. TCRdb reprocessed the reads, so every CDR3 protein sequence counts as one entry and DNA is not shown. These V and J calls rely on TCRdb rather than the paper's analysis. This sample's clone table shows over 20,000 distinct CDR3 sequences. Less than 3.5% of the sample is in the top ten clones.

The V and J segments used are TRBV20-1 and TRBJ1-2; TCRdb's D call, TRBD1, is unchecked because there is no DNA. Input material: naive CXCR3- CD8+ T cells from blood. This sample's cell subset or site label indicates: CD45RO-CCR7+CD27+CD95- naive CD8+ T cells lacking CXCR3 (TNR3-). The source of this sequence is a human donor in good health. Some clones in this sample may be carry-over from other donors' samples. The encoded CDR3 is CSARRGFRVSGPENYGYTF.